The 14 T cell receptor beta chains below all came from one sample that was sequenced in a study of regulatory T cells in long-lasting Graves disease. The time point here: persistent/refractory GD, antithyroid drugs over 5 years with positive TRAb. From RNA extracted from PBMCs, the TCR library was made. The TCR beta library used iRepertoire HTBI primers with Arm-PCR amplification of CDR3. TCRdb itself ran the multiplex PCR reads through MiXCR, one entry per CDR3 protein. The sample contains 350,000 to 500,000 distinct CDR3 sequences, around 20% of which appear only once. Sequencing was performed on peripheral blood mononuclear cells (PBMCs), taken when the disease was refractory, from a patient treated with antithyroid drugs. All receptors derive from a female donor with Graves disease.

This clonotype was detected a few times. The chain joins TRBV5-6 to TRBJ1-2; tentatively, D is TRBD1 (5 bases). V was clipped by 5 bases and J by 6 bases, with 14 bases between them. Germline-derived CDR1 and CDR2 are SGHDT and YYEEEE. The CDR3 length is 13 residues. CDR3 in DNA: TGTGCCAGCAGAGGGACCTTGGCCGATGGCTACACCTTC. This translates into CASRGTLADGYTF.

V and J are TRBV6-2 or TRBV6-3 and TRBJ1-1; 7 nucleotides match TRBD1. Trimming removed 8 bases from V and 6 bases from J; junction bases left unmatched: 12. Germline CDR1 MNHEY, CDR2 SVGEGT. The CDR3 is made up of 14 amino acids. The CDR3 bases are TGTGCCAGCGCCCTCGAAGGGGGCAGGGCTGAAGCTTTCTTT. Its translation: CASALEGGRAEAFF.

The chain has TRBV7-2 and TRBJ2-1; TRBD2 might be the D (6 bases). CDR1 SGHTA and CDR2 FQGNSA come from the germline V gene. V gave up 1 base and J gave up 9 bases, with 7 bases separating them. The CDR3 covers 12 residues. Here the CDR3 DNA reads TGTGCCAGCAGCTTAGGGGGAGGTGAGCAGTTCTTC. Translating it yields CASSLGGGEQFF. The complete variable domain, with remaining parts taken from reference TRBV7-2 and TRBJ2-1, reads GAGVSQSPSNKVTEKGKDVELRCDPISGHTALYWYRQSLGQGLEFLIYFQGNSAPDKSGLPSDRFSAERTGGSVSTLTIQRTQQEDSAVYLCASSLGGGEQFFGPGTRLTVL.

In this sample, this clonotype turned up many times. The V gene is TRBV11-2, the J gene TRBJ1-2; the match to TRBD1 covers 11 bases. Looked up from germline, CDR1 is SGHAT and CDR2 is FQNNGV. The CDR3 is 21 amino acids. J lost 3 bases, V lost 0 bases, and 18 bases had no gene match. Here the CDR3 DNA reads TGTGCCAGCAGCTTAGAGGCCCCGTTGTGGACAGGGGGCGCATCCGACTATGGCTACACCTTC. Translation: CASSLEAPLWTGGASDYGYTF.

The rearrangement joins TRBV10-2 to TRBJ2-7; D call uncertain. V was clipped by 4 bases and J by 6 bases, with 16 bases between them. Germline V lookup: CDR1 WSHSY, CDR2 SAAADI. CDR3 length: 14 residues. As DNA, the CDR3 is TGCGCCAGCAGTGTACGGCGCGATACGGGCGAGCAGTACTTC. It codes for CASSVRRDTGEQYF.

This clonotype was found many times. V and J are TRBV10-1 and TRBJ2-7; 7 bases align to TRBD2. The trim removed 3 bases at V and 2 bases at J, leaving 7 bases unmatched. Per germline, CDR1 WNHNN and CDR2 SYGVQD (reference sequence). The CDR3 is 15 amino acids. This chain's CDR3 is CASSETGGQTYEQYF. The CDR3 region has the DNA TGCGCCAGCAGTGAAACGGGAGGACAAACCTACGAGCAGTACTTC.

This clonotype appeared a single time. The chain links TRBV12-3 or TRBV12-4 to TRBJ2-3; 7 bases are shared with TRBD2. V shed 6 bases and J 2 bases; nucleotides not matched to a gene: 11. The CDR3 sequence is 16 residues long. DNA for the CDR3: TGTGCCAGCAGCCAAGGGGCTAGCGGTTCCACAGATACGCAGTATTTT. This encodes CASSQGASGSTDTQYF.

This clonotype turned up a few times. V usage is TRBV7-8 and J usage is TRBJ2-5; the D gene could be TRBD1 or TRBD2 (5 bases each). Germline V gene sequence: CDR1 SGHVS, CDR2 FQNEAQ. The CDR3 extends over 14 amino acids. Trimming stripped 5 bases from V and 2 bases from J, with 12 bases between. The CDR3 DNA is TGTGCCAGCAGCCAGAGGGACGGACAAGAGACCCAGTACTTC. Amino acid sequence: CASSQRDGQETQYF. The whole variable domain, remainder taken from reference TRBV7-8 and TRBJ2-5, is GAGVSQSPRYKVAKRGQDVALRCDPISGHVSLFWYQQALGQGPEFLTYFQNEAQLDKSGLPSDRFFAERPEGSVSTLKIQRTQQEDSAVYLCASSQRDGQETQYFGPGTRLLVL.

This clonotype occurred a few times. A much larger clone differs from this one at a single base, so this may be a read error. The genes are TRBV28 and TRBJ1-2, with D perhaps TRBD1 (6 bases). The germline V gene has CDR1 MDHEN and CDR2 SYDVKM. The CDR3 consists of 16 residues. The CDR3, as DNA: TGTGTCAGCAGTGGAACCCAGGGGCGTAGGAACTATGGCTACACCTTC. Translation: CVSSGTQGRRNYGYTF.

This clonotype has a handful of counts. This chain's CDR3 is CASSQVARGQLGTGELFF. CDR3 DNA sequence: TGTGCCAGCAGCCAAGTAGCGAGGGGACAGTTGGGCACCGGGGAGCTGTTTTTT. This chain joins TRBV3-1 and TRBJ2-2; 7 nucleotides line up with TRBD1. Germline CDR1 LGHDT, CDR2 YNNKEL (reference sequence). This CDR3 has 18 residues. V lost 1 base and J lost 4; bases outside the gene matches: 12. Looking up the rest from reference TRBV3-1 and TRBJ2-2 gives the full variable domain: DTAVSQTPKYLVTQMGNDKSIKCEQNLGHDTMYWYKQDSKKFLKIMFSYNNKELIINETVPNRFSPKSPDKAHLNLHINSLELGDSAVYFCASSQVARGQLGTGELFFGEGSRLTVL.

The chain combines TRBV11-3 with TRBJ2-5, with D perhaps matching TRBD2 (7 bases). CDR3 length equals 15 residues. The germline gives CDR1 SGHNT, CDR2 YENEEA. Trimming pared 2 bases from V and 3 bases from J, leaving 13 bases between. The CDR3 DNA reads as TGTGCCAGCAGCTTACTCGGCGGGGGCAAAGAGACCCAGTACTTC. Amino acids: CASSLLGGGKETQYF.

This chain links TRBV2 with TRBJ2-6, with D unresolved. This CDR3 is 18 amino acids long. Germline V gives CDR1 SNHLY, CDR2 FYNNEI. V lost 0 bases to trimming and J lost 0 bases, with 12 bases between them. The CDR3: CASSEAGHEVSGANVLTF. The DNA for the CDR3 is TGTGCCAGCAGTGAAGCTGGCCATGAGGTCTCTGGGGCCAACGTCCTGACTTTC.

As to this clonotype: A clone one base away is much larger, so this may be a read error. The rearrangement uses TRBV5-5 and TRBJ2-2; D tentatively fits TRBD1 or TRBD2 (5 bases each). This CDR3 contains 15 residues. CDR1 is SGHKS and CDR2 is YYEKEE in the germline V gene (reference sequence). Here the CDR3 reads CASSPSGPDTGELVF. The CDR3 region has the DNA TGTGCCAGCAGCCCGTCGGGGCCGGACACCGGGGAGCTGGTTTTT.

This clonotype turned up a few times. The CDR3 bases are TGTGCCAGCAGAAGGGACAATGGCTACACCTTC. Its translation: CASRRDNGYTF. This rearrangement joins TRBV6-1 to TRBJ1-2; possible D gene TRBD1, 6 bases. Germline V gene data show CDR1 as MNHNS and CDR2 as SASEGT. The CDR3 spans 11 residues. The V end was cut by 6 bases, the J end by 6 bases, with 8 bases between.